The T cell receptor (beta chain) described here comes from a study of blood T cell repertoires in COVID-19 (TCRdb year 2020). The study in broad terms: Samples from collaborators originated in the United States, Italy and Spain and spanned both the acute and convalescent phases of COVID-19. Nearly every sample came with metadata listing a de-identified subject ID, COVID-19 status, age in years and sex. The repertoires were released in a freely available public database intended as a resource for research on the immune response to SARS-CoV-2. Deeply sampled blood TCRbeta repertoires from subjects exposed to, actively infected with, or recovered from COVID-19 were included in the dataset. The samples were drawn from the first 160 participants of the ongoing ImmuneRACE study and from over 950 subjects provided by 6 global collaborators. The prospective study material was composed of cDNA or gDNA derived from T cells, B-cell-depleted T cells, or PBMCs. Where HLA class I and class II types were available, the types were taken from metadata supplied by the sample provider, not from assay-based typing. The paper as a whole reports these results and caveats: The amount of clinical and demographic metadata varied by source and participant and was provided uncurated.

TCRbeta CDR3 regions were amplified from genomic DNA using the immunoSEQ Assay, a bias-controlled multiplex PCR. The authors' analysis ran thus. The number of nucleated cells in each sample was estimated by amplification of reference gene primers within the assay. To quantify the absolute abundance of each unique TCRbeta CDR3 rearrangement, sequence reads were collapsed and filtered. For each sample, productive Simpson clonality was calculated as the square root of Simpson's diversity index over productive rearrangements. Here the immuneACCESS table is served through TCRdb, limited to in-frame sequences with V and J called. Missing clones are a known gap in these copies; in checked studies unresolved V genes cover under half, and the rest lacks a known reason. D and trimming were read from the DNA, whereas the V and J calls and clone size are those reported in that table. For this sample the table gives more than 250,000 clones, of which approximately 85% were detected only once. The ten largest clonotypes hold roughly 2.3% of the sample.

Participants in the prospective study were aged 18 to 89 years, lived in 20 to 30 United States geographic areas, and enrolled through a virtual design. To assign participants to cohorts, the prospective study relied on clinical history that participants themselves reported in a screening survey and a study questionnaire. Recovered participants in ImmuneRACE Cohort 3 were defined by two consecutive negative NP/OP PCR tests, clearance by a healthcare professional, or resolution of symptoms. Mobile phlebotomists in the prospective study collected whole blood, serum and a nasopharyngeal or oropharyngeal swab from every participant. Additional blood draws and questionnaires over an approximately 2-month period could optionally be provided by prospective study participants. Before DNA extraction, prospective study blood samples were shipped either frozen or at room temperature. Trimming removed 0 bases from V and 5 bases from J, leaving 11 bases between the germline ends. The CDR1 and CDR2 encoded by the germline V gene are SGHRS and YFSETQ. The CDR3 contains 14 residues, cysteine and phenylalanine counted. Just CDR3 DNA is preserved here, 42 bases in frame from base 1.

To note about this clone: This receptor's antigen is unknown. No much larger clone is present one base from it, and per-base qualities are unavailable.

The sequence is built from TRBV5-1 and TRBJ1-1, with a weak D call of TRBD1 (6 bases match). This receptor was identified in a man aged 25-45 years who had recovered from COVID-19. The sequencing input was PBMCs or T cells enriched from blood (not recorded which). The bases are TGCGCCAGCAGCTTGGGGGGTACAGGGACTGAAGCTTTCTTT. Its amino acids are CASSLGGTGTEAFF.